The 29 T cell receptor beta chains listed next were all sequenced from one sample in a study of shared clonotypes between healthy human individuals. Assay: immunoSEQ multiplex PCR; the TCRdb copy retains only in-frame clones and omits some. The table includes about 700,000 clones, over 65% detected once. The sequencing sample was made of memory CD4+ T cells sorted from blood. As for subset: CD45RA-negative fraction. The origin of the receptors is a woman in her 30s in good health.

The chain has TRBV6-5 and TRBJ2-3; D may be TRBD1 (5 bases). Germline loops: CDR1 MNHEY, CDR2 SVGAGI. The CDR3 is 15 amino acids. Deletions cut 6 bases from V and 3 bases from J, with 16 bases between. The CDR3 is CASSHGWGKTDTQYF. CDR3 bases: TGTGCCAGCAGCCACGGATGGGGCAAGACAGATACGCAGTATTTT.

The chain couples TRBV19 to TRBJ2-3; 10 nucleotides line up with TRBD2. The CDR3 spans 14 residues. The V segment lost 8 bases and the J segment 2 bases; nucleotides outside the gene matches: 4. Germline V gene lookup returns CDR1 LNHDA and CDR2 SQIVND (reference sequence). In nucleotides, the CDR3 is TGTGCCAGTTCCGGGACTAGCGCCACAGATACGCAGTATTTT. This codes for CASSGTSATDTQYF. Filled out from reference TRBV19 and TRBJ2-3, the complete variable domain reads DGGITQSPKYLFRKEGQNVTLSCEQNLNHDAMYWYRQDPGQGLRLIYYSQIVNDFQKGDIAEGYSVSREKKESFPLTVTSAQKNPTAFYLCASSGTSATDTQYFGPGTRLTVL.

This chain connects TRBV7-9 to TRBJ1-1, with TRBD1 matching over 11 bases. V lost 4 bases, J lost 2 bases, and 12 bases stayed unmatched. CDR1 and CDR2 (germline): SEHNR, FQNEAQ (reference sequence). The CDR3 runs 18 residues. In nucleotides, the CDR3 is TGTGCCAGCAGCTCAAAGCGGACAGGGGGCACCTCAAACACTGAAGCTTTCTTT. Encoded protein: CASSSKRTGGTSNTEAFF.

On this clone: Different DNA sequences within this sample yield the same CDR3. CDR3 nucleotide sequence: TGTGCCAGCAGTTTATCTTACACTGAAGCTTTCTTT. This gives the protein CASSLSYTEAFF. The rearrangement joins TRBV28 to TRBJ1-1; D unclear. The V gene lost 1 base and the J gene lost 3 bases, with 3 bases spanning the gap. Germline lookup yields CDR1 MDHEN and CDR2 SYDVKM. The length of the CDR3 is 12 residues.

This clone came up once. This chain uses TRBV5-4 with TRBJ2-7; weak D call: TRBD1 (6 bases). V was trimmed by 4 bases and J by 7 bases, leaving 15 bases between them. This CDR3 contains 13 residues. CDR1 and CDR2 (germline): SGHNT, YYREEE (reference sequence). The DNA of the CDR3 is TGTGCCAGCAGCCGAGAACAGGGCTGGGAGCAGTACTTC. Its translation: CASSREQGWEQYF.

This clone was observed a few times. This specimen includes other DNA sequences encoding the same CDR3. The V gene is TRBV19, the J gene TRBJ2-2; 12 positions match TRBD2. CDR1 LNHDA and CDR2 SQIVND come from the germline V gene (reference sequence). V trimming: 9 bases; J trimming: 0 bases; junction bases outside the gene matches: 2. There are 15 residues in the CDR3. CDR3 in DNA: TGTGCCAGCGGACTAGCGGGAACGAACACCGGGGAGCTGTTTTTT. Amino acids: CASGLAGTNTGELFF.

V usage is TRBV20-1 and J usage is TRBJ2-3; no reliable D call. This CDR3 spans 11 amino acids. V was cut by 4 bases and J by 7 bases, with 9 bases left in between. Germline CDR1 is DFQATT and CDR2 is SNEGSKA (reference sequence). The CDR3 spells CSANERNTQYF. The CDR3 nucleotides read TGCAGTGCTAACGAGCGAAATACGCAGTATTTT.

V and J are TRBV18 and TRBJ2-7, with D possibly being TRBD1 or TRBD2 (5 bases each). V was trimmed by 4 bases and J by 5 bases, leaving 12 bases between them. The CDR3 sequence is 13 residues long. Per germline, CDR1 KGHSH and CDR2 LQKENI. CDR3: CASSQRGDHEQYF. CDR3 bases: TGTGCCAGCTCACAGAGAGGGGACCACGAGCAGTACTTC.

With respect to this clone: The same CDR3 also results from other DNA sequences found in this sample. The J gene is TRBJ2-5, the V gene TRBV18, with D tentatively TRBD1 (6 bases). CDR1 is KGHSH, CDR2 LQKENI, per germline. The CDR3 is 13 residues long. V was cut by 6 bases and J by 2 bases, with 10 bases left in between. The CDR3, as DNA: TGTGCCAGCTCGCCAAGGGGGCAAGAGACCCAGTACTTC. Protein product: CASSPRGQETQYF.

The chain employs TRBV5-6 and TRBJ1-5, with 8 positions matching TRBD1. The length of the CDR3 is 16 residues. V shed 1 base and J 7 bases; nucleotides not matched to a gene: 10. The germline V gene has CDR1 SGHDT and CDR2 YYEEEE. In DNA, the CDR3 is TGTGCCAGCAGCTTGTGGGGGCAGGGGGCAGGACAGCCCCAGCATTTT. Its translation: CASSLWGQGAGQPQHF.

The chain links TRBV5-1 to TRBJ1-2, with TRBD1 identical over 9 bases. V gave up 5 bases and J gave up 3 bases; unmatched junction bases: 11. Germline V CDR1 and CDR2: SGHRS, YFSETQ. The CDR3 is 16 residues long. CDR3 nucleotides: TGCGCCAGCAGAGGGGGACAGGGTCCCTTTTACTATGGCTACACCTTC. Its translation: CASRGGQGPFYYGYTF.

V usage is TRBV19 and J usage is TRBJ2-1; a weak D match, TRBD2 (5 bases). CDR1 is LNHDA and CDR2 is SQIVND in the germline V gene (reference sequence). V shed 5 bases and J shed 8 bases, with 19 bases lying between them. The CDR3 runs 15 residues. This CDR3 reads CASSPRSIGIHEQFF. CDR3 bases: TGTGCCAGTAGTCCACGCTCCATCGGGATCCATGAGCAGTTCTTC.

The V and J genes are TRBV11-2 and TRBJ2-5; 7 nucleotides align to TRBD2. The closer fit of TRBJ2-7 to the DNA end suggests the J call may be wrong. The CDR3 runs to 16 residues. The germline CDR1 and CDR2 sequences are SGHAT and FQNNGV. CDR3 bases: TGTGCCAGCAGCTTTGGCGCTAGCGGTTACTCCTACGAGCAGTACTTC. Its protein product is CASSFGASGYSYEQYF.

The rearrangement links TRBV5-1 to TRBJ1-4, with D possibly being TRBD1 (6 bases). V was pared by 4 bases and J by 3 bases, with 10 bases between. CDR1 and CDR2 (germline): SGHRS, YFSETQ. The CDR3 runs 14 residues. CDR3 bases: TGCGCCAGCAGCAAGGGACAATCTAATGAAAAACTGTTTTTT. Translated: CASSKGQSNEKLFF.

The gene calls are TRBV6-1 and TRBJ2-7; 7 bases fit TRBD1. Germline V gives CDR1 MNHNS, CDR2 SASEGT. This CDR3 is built from 14 residues. V dropped 8 bases and J dropped 0; count of bases not matched to a gene: 7. The chain's CDR3 is CASLDREVSYEQYF. The CDR3 DNA is TGTGCCAGCTTAGACAGGGAAGTCTCCTACGAGCAGTACTTC.

J is TRBJ2-3 and V is TRBV11-2; weak D call: TRBD2 (5 bases). Germline CDR1 reads SGHAT; CDR2 reads FQNNGV. The CDR3 loop spans 16 amino acids. With 5 bases removed from V and 5 bases from J, the gap between germline ends came to 20 bases. CDR3 residues: CASSPRGSARRDTQYF. The DNA of the CDR3 is TGTGCCAGCAGCCCTAGAGGGTCGGCGCGAAGAGATACGCAGTATTTT.

The chain links TRBV7-9 to TRBJ2-1, with 7 bases lining up with TRBD1. Germline trimming cut 4 bases from V and 6 bases from J; bases unmatched to any gene: 9. This CDR3 spans 15 amino acids. Germline V gene lookup returns CDR1 SEHNR and CDR2 FQNEAQ (reference sequence). Written as DNA, the CDR3 is TGTGCCAGCAGCTACCGGGACAGATTCTCCAATGAGCAGTTCTTC. Its protein product is CASSYRDRFSNEQFF.

The CDR3 DNA sequence: TGCGCCAGCAGCTTGGCCGGGACAGGGAGGATCAATGAGCAGTTCTTC. Residues: CASSLAGTGRINEQFF. The J gene is TRBJ2-1, the V gene TRBV5-1; 9 bases match TRBD1. The V and J ends lost 0 bases and 6 bases, in that order; junction bases with no gene match: 7. CDR1 SGHRS and CDR2 YFSETQ come from the germline V gene. This CDR3 comprises 16 residues.

The CDR3 reads CASSLYRAYGYTF. For the CDR3, the DNA is TGTGCCAGCAGCTTGTACAGGGCCTATGGCTACACCTTC. The rearrangement uses TRBV5-4 and TRBJ1-2, with D maybe TRBD1 (6 bases). Germline V gene sequence: CDR1 SGHNT, CDR2 YYREEE (reference sequence). The CDR3 length is 13 residues. Trimming pared 1 base from V and 4 bases from J, leaving 8 bases between.

This clone was detected a few times. This chain connects TRBV4-1 to TRBJ1-4; 7 nucleotides align to TRBD1. The germline gives CDR1 MGHRA, CDR2 YSYEKL. This CDR3 contains 17 residues. The J segment lost 3 bases and the V segment lost 3 bases, leaving 10 bases of the junction unmatched. The chain's CDR3 is CASSQETGMVANEKLFF. CDR3 sequence (DNA): TGCGCCAGCAGCCAGGAGACAGGGATGGTGGCTAATGAAAAACTGTTTTTT.

This chain uses TRBV7-2 with TRBJ1-1; TRBD1 is a possible D gene (5 bases). The CDR3 runs 13 residues. Germline V gives CDR1 SGHTA, CDR2 FQGNSA. Trimming left V 0 bases short and J 5 bases short, with 7 bases between. This CDR3 is CASSLAAGTEAFF. In DNA, the CDR3 is TGTGCCAGCAGCTTAGCAGCAGGGACTGAAGCTTTCTTT.

In its sample, this clone was seen once. Other DNA sequences in the same sample also yield this CDR3. This chain links TRBV5-1 with TRBJ1-5; TRBD1 agrees at 9 bases. Trimming at V came to 8 bases and at J to 5 bases, leaving 5 bases not matched to a gene. The CDR3 loop spans 13 amino acids. Germline CDR1 is SGHRS and CDR2 is YFSETQ. In DNA form, the CDR3 reads TGCGCCAGTCGGGACAGGGAGGATCAGCCCCAGCATTTT. It translates to CASRDREDQPQHF.

This chain uses TRBV5-6 with TRBJ2-1, with 8 bases identical to TRBD2. Per the germline V gene, CDR1 is SGHDT and CDR2 is YYEEEE. J gave up 5 bases and V 5 bases, and 18 bases lay outside the gene matches. This CDR3 contains 18 residues. DNA for the CDR3: TGTGCCAGCAGAGTCTCGGGGTGGCGGGAGGTCCTAGACAATGAGCAGTTCTTC. Translating gives CASRVSGWREVLDNEQFF.

The chain couples TRBV15 to TRBJ2-1, with a tentative D call TRBD2 (5 bases). Trimming cost V 7 bases and J 0 bases, with 7 bases left between them. The CDR3 extends over 13 amino acids. Germline-derived CDR1 and CDR2 are LNHNV and YYDKDF (reference sequence). The CDR3 spells CATTADSYNEQFF. The DNA of the CDR3 is TGTGCCACCACAGCGGACTCCTACAATGAGCAGTTCTTC.

This clone was recorded at least ten times. The chain employs TRBV5-1 and TRBJ1-2; 9 bases match TRBD1. Germline V gene data show CDR1 as SGHRS and CDR2 as YFSETQ. The CDR3 is 14 residues long. The J segment lost 8 bases and the V segment lost 2 bases, leaving 7 bases of the junction unmatched. CDR3 loop: CASSLGTGTGGYTF. DNA of the CDR3: TGCGCCAGCAGCTTAGGGACAGGGACCGGCGGCTACACCTTC.

The gene calls are TRBV5-1 and TRBJ2-5; 12 nucleotides agree with TRBD2. The better agreement between TRBJ2-7 and the DNA end casts doubt on the J call. The V gene's germline CDR1 is SGHRS and CDR2 YFSETQ. The CDR3 sequence is 14 residues long. The CDR3 spells CATEATSGGYEQYF. The CDR3 bases are TGCGCCACCGAAGCGACTAGCGGGGGCTACGAGCAGTACTTC.

The sample holds one count of this clone. The rearrangement joins TRBV28 to TRBJ1-2; D gene uncertain. This CDR3 is 12 amino acids long. In germline, CDR1 is MDHEN, CDR2 SYDVKM. Trimming removed 7 bases at V and 0 bases at J, with 6 bases between. The CDR3 DNA reads as TGTGCCAGCACCCCAGCTAACTATGGCTACACCTTC. It encodes CASTPANYGYTF.

V is TRBV27 and J is TRBJ2-7; 12 positions match TRBD2. Germline values: CDR1 MNHEY, CDR2 SMNVEV (reference sequence). V trimming: 5 bases; J trimming: 2 bases; junction bases outside the gene matches: 10. This CDR3 is built from 17 residues. Here the CDR3 reads CASSHRTSGVEAYEQYF. As DNA, the CDR3 is TGTGCCAGCAGTCACCGGACTAGCGGGGTCGAAGCCTACGAGCAGTACTTC.

This rearrangement joins TRBV2 to TRBJ1-4, with D hard to call. The CDR3 is 13 residues long. V lost 3 bases and J lost 7, with 9 bases in between. Germline CDR1 SNHLY, CDR2 FYNNEI. The CDR3 DNA reads as TGTGCCAGCAGTGAGTACGGGATTGAAAAACTGTTTTTT. Translated: CASSEYGIEKLFF. Supplemented by reference TRBV2 and TRBJ1-4, the full variable domain reads EPEVTQTPSHQVTQMGQEVILRCVPISNHLYFYWYRQILGQKVEFLVSFYNNEISEKSEIFDDQFSVERPDGSNFTLKIRSTKLEDSAMYFCASSEYGIEKLFFGSGTQLSVL.